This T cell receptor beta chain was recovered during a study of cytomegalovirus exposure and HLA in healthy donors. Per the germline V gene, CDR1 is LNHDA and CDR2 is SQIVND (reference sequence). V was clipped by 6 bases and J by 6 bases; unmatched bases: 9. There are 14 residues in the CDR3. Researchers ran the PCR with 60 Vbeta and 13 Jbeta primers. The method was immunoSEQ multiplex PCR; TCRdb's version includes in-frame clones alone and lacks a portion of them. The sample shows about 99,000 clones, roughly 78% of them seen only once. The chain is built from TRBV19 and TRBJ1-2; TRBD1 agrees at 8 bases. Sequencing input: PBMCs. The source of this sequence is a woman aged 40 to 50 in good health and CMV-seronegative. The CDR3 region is CASSPEWTGNGYTF. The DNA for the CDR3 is TGTGCCAGTAGCCCTGAATGGACAGGGAATGGCTACACCTTC.